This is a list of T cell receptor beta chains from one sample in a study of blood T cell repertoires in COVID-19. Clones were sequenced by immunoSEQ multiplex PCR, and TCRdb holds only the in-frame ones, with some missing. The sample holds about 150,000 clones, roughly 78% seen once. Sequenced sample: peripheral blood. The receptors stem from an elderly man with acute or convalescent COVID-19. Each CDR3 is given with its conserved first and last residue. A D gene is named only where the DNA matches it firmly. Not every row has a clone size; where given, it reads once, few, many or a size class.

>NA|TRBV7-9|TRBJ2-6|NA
TGTGCCAGCAGCTACACCCGGAGGGGTCCCTCTGGGGCCAACGTCCTGACTTTC
CASSYTRRGPSGANVLTF
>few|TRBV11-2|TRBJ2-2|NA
TGTGCCAGCAGCCCCCCCGTGTCCGCCGGGGAGCTGTTTTTT
CASSPPVSAGELFF
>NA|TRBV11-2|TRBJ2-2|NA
TGTGCCAGCAGCTTAGACCGGTCTGGTACGCTGTTTTTT
CASSLDRSGTLFF
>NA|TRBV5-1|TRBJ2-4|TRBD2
TGCGCCAGCAGCTCCGGATTACTAGCGGGGGGGCCGGCATCCAAAAACATTCAGTACTTC
CASSSGLLAGGPASKNIQYF
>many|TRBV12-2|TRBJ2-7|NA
TGTGCCACCCTCATGGGCTCTTCTTCGCCCTACGAGCAGTACTTC
CATLMGSSSPYEQYF
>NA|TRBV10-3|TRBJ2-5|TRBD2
TGTGCCATCAGGCCCGGCGGGAGCGGCAAAGAGACCCAGTACTTC
CAIRPGGSGKETQYF
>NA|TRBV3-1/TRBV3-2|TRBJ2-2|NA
TGTGCCAGCAGCCAAGAAACTATCAGCGGGGAGCTGTTTTTT
CASSQETISGELFF
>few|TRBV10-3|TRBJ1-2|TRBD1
TGTGCCATCAGTGCCCAGGGGGCTCTTAATGGCTACACCTTC
CAISAQGALNGYTF
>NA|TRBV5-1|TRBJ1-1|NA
TGCGCCAGCAGCTCAACAGTGGATGCTGAAGCTTTCTTT
CASSSTVDAEAFF
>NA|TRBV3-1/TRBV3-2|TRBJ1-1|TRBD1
TGTGCCAGCAGCCGACAGGGGAGGACTGAAGCTTTCTTT
CASSRQGRTEAFF
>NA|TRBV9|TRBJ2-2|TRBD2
TGTGCCAGCAGCACGCATCAGCGGGGGCCCGGGGAGCTGTTTTTT
CASSTHQRGPGELFF
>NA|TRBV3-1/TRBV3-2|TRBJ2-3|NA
TGTGCCAGCAGCCAAGGCCCTATAGATACGCAGTATTTT
CASSQGPIDTQYF
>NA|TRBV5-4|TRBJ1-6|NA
TGTGCCAGCAGCTTGAACAGCCGAGTCGATTCACCCCTCCACTTT
CASSLNSRVDSPLHF
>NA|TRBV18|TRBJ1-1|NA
TGTGCCAGCTCACCACCCTTAGGACAGAACACTGAAGCTTTCTTT
CASSPPLGQNTEAFF
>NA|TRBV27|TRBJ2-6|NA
TGTGCCAGCTCATATCGGGGGGCCAACGTCCTGACTTTC
CASSYRGANVLTF
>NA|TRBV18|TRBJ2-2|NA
TGTGCCAGCTCACCACAATCGGCAGGCGCGAACACCGGGGAGCTGTTTTTT
CASSPQSAGANTGELFF
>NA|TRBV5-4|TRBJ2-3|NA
TGTGCCAGCAGCTTAGATGGCCCGGCGGGCACAGATACGCAGTATTTT
CASSLDGPAGTDTQYF
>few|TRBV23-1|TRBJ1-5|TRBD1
TGCGCCAGCACTCTCACTACCCCGGGACAGGATCTTTCTCGGCATAGCAATCAGCCCCAGCATTTT
CASTLTTPGQDLSRHSNQPQHF
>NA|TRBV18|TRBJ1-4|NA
TGTGCCAGCTCGGCCGGGACACCTGAAAAACTGTTTTTT
CASSAGTPEKLFF
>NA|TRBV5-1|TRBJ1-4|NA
TGCGCCAGCAGCTTCGGGGATAATAATGAAAAACTGTTTTTT
CASSFGDNNEKLFF
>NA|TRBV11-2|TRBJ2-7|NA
TGTGCCAGCAGCTTAAATAGCGCAGTCGAGCAGTACTTC
CASSLNSAVEQYF
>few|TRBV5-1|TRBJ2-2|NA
TGCGCCAGCAGCTCTACAGTTGCTTCGAACACCGGGGAGCTGTTTTTT
CASSSTVASNTGELFF
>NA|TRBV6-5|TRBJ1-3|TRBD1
TGTGCCAGCAGTACGACAGGGAGCACCGGAAACACCATATATTTT
CASSTTGSTGNTIYF
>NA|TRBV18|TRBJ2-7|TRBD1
TGTGCCAGCTCAAGGGACAGGAGCTCCTACGAGCAGTACTTC
CASSRDRSSYEQYF
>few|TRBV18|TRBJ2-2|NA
TGTGCCAGCTCACCCCTGTACGGGGCGAACACCGGGGAGCTGTTTTTT
CASSPLYGANTGELFF
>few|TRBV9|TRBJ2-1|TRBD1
TGTGCCAGCAGCGCCTATCAGGGACAGGGGGCATCTGAGCAGTTCTTC
CASSAYQGQGASEQFF
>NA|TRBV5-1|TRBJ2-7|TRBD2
TGCGCCAGCAGCCCCTCTAGCGGGGGTTACGAGCAGTACTTC
CASSPSSGGYEQYF
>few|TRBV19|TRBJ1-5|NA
TGTGCCAGTAGTCCCAACGGGCGGGGCAATCAGCCCCAGCATTTT
CASSPNGRGNQPQHF
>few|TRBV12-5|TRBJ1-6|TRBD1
TGTGCTAGTGGTTCACAGGGGGGAGATTCACCCCTCCACTTT
CASGSQGGDSPLHF
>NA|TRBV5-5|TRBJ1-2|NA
TGTGCCAGCAGCTTGGCCGGGGGGCGTGTGGCCGGCTACACCTTC
CASSLAGGRVAGYTF
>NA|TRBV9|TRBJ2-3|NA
TGTGCCAGCAGCGTAGTCCCTCTAGCAGATACGCAGTATTTT
CASSVVPLADTQYF
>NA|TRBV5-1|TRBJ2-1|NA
TGCGCCAGCAGCTTGGTAACAAATGAGCAGTTCTTC
CASSLVTNEQFF
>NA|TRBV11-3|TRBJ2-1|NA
TGTGCCAGCAGCGCCCCGCGGCTGCGTCTAGGGGTTTATGAGCAGTTCTTC
CASSAPRLRLGVYEQFF
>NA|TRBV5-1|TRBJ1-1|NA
TGCGCCAGCAGCCCTTTTGCCGGGTGGGACACTGAAGCTTTCTTT
CASSPFAGWDTEAFF
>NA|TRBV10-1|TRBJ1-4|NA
TGCGCCATGCCCTACACCAGGTTTACTAATGAAAAACTGTTTTTT
CAMPYTRFTNEKLFF
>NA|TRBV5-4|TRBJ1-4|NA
TGTGCCAGCAGCTTGGGGTCGTTGGGGGGTGAAAAACTGTTTTTT
CASSLGSLGGEKLFF
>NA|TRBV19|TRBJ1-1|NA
TGTGCCAGTAGGTCCGGGGGTGAAGCTTTCTTT
CASRSGGEAFF
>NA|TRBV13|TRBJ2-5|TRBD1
TGTGCCAGCAGCCCACCCGGACAGGCACAAGAGACCCAGTACTTC
CASSPPGQAQETQYF
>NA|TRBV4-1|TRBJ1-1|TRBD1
TGCGCCAGCAGCCAAGATACGACAGGGCGATATACTGAAGCTTTCTTT
CASSQDTTGRYTEAFF
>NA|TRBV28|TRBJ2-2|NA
TGTGCCAGCAGCGCAGGTGGTGCGAACACCGGGGAGCTGTTTTTT
CASSAGGANTGELFF
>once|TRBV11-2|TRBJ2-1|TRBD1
TGTGCCAGCAGCCTCCGGGACAGGGGAAATGAGCAGTTCTTC
CASSLRDRGNEQFF
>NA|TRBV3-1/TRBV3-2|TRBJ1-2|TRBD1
TGTGCCAGCAGCCCTCTAACAGGGGGCAGCGATGGCTACACCTTC
CASSPLTGGSDGYTF
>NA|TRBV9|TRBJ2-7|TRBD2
TGTGCCAGCAGCGTAGATACTAGCGGGGGATTGAAGTACTTC
CASSVDTSGGLKYF
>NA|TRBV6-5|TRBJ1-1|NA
TGTGCCAGCAGTACAGGGCTGGGGACTGAAGCTTTCTTT
CASSTGLGTEAFF
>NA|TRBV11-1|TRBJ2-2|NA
TGTGCCAGCAGCCCAGCCACAGGATACACCGGGGAGCTGTTTTTT
CASSPATGYTGELFF
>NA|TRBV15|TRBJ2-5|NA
TGTGCCACCAGCAATAGGGGGATGAGCGAGACCCAGTACTTC
CATSNRGMSETQYF
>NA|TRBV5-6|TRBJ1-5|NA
TGTGCCAGCAGCCGAACAAGCAATCAGCCCCAGCATTTT
CASSRTSNQPQHF
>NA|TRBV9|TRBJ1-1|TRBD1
TGTGCCAGCAGCTCCAGACCAGGGGGCGCGGGGACTGAAGCTTTCTTT
CASSSRPGGAGTEAFF
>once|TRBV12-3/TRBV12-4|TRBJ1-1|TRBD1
TGTGCCAGCACAAAGGACAGGGCCACTGAAGCTTTCTTT
CASTKDRATEAFF
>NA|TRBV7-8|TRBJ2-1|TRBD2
TGTGCCAGCAGCTTAAGTGATGCGGGGGGCCAAGATGAGCAGTTCTTC
CASSLSDAGGQDEQFF
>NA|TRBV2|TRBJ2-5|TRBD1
TGTGCCAGCAGTGACAGGGGGCGTTTGGAGACCCAGTACTTC
CASSDRGRLETQYF
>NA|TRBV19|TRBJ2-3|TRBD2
TGTGCCAGTAGTATAGAGGGACTAGCGATAGATACGCAGTATTTT
CASSIEGLAIDTQYF
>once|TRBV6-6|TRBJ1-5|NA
TGTGCCAGCAGTTACAGACAGGCCCAGCTGAATCAGCCCCAGCATTTT
CASSYRQAQLNQPQHF
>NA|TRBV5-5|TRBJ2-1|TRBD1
TGTGCCAGCAGCCGCGGGACAGGGACCTACAATGAGCAGTTCTTC
CASSRGTGTYNEQFF
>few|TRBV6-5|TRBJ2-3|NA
TGTGCCAGCAGCCGAACAGCTAGCACAGATACGCAGTATTTT
CASSRTASTDTQYF